The 6 T cell receptor beta chains presented below share a single source sample, sequenced in a study of tumor and adjacent non-tumor tissue in lung cancer. RNA was extracted from bulk tissue without any cell sorting. Three rounds of nested PCR, following a modified ARM-PCR protocol, produced the TCRbeta library. TCRdb re-called the multiplex PCR reads with MiXCR, one entry per CDR3 protein. The sample yields about 82,000 distinct CDR3 sequences, 60% to 80% seen once. Sequencing was carried out using lung tumor tissue. The receptors stem from a woman in her 50s with non-small cell lung cancer.

A word on this clonotype: The junction does not match germline at one end; this may be a read error. The chain carries TRBV29-1 and TRBJ2-5, with unresolved D. Germline V CDR1 and CDR2: SQVTM, ANQGSEA. This CDR3 is 14 amino acids long. CDR3 amino acids: CSLELVTYQETQYF. As DNA, the CDR3 is TGCAGCCTTGAGCTTGTGACGTACCAAGAGACCCAGTACTTC.

The chain carries TRBV29-1 and TRBJ2-1; TRBD1 is a possible D gene (7 bases). The CDR3 has 17 residues. Trimming left V 7 bases short and J 1 base short, with 23 bases between. Germline V gene lookup returns CDR1 SQVTM and CDR2 ANQGSEA. CDR3 region: CSDEGGDRVVSYNEQFF. CDR3 DNA sequence: TGCAGCGATGAGGGGGGAGACAGGGTGGTGTCCTACAATGAGCAGTTCTTC.

As regards this clonotype: The junction departs from germline at one end; a sequencing error may be responsible. The chain recombines TRBV6-1 with TRBJ2-3; 8 bases map to TRBD2. CDR1 MNHNS and CDR2 SASEGT come from the germline V gene. The CDR3 length is 15 residues. CDR3 sequence: CASSEDTGGADTRYF. The CDR3 DNA is TGTGCCAGTAGTGAAGATACGGGAGGGGCAGATACGCGGTATTTT.

The chain is built from TRBV6-5 and TRBJ2-7; D may be TRBD1 or TRBD2 (5 bases each). Germline V gives CDR1 MNHEY, CDR2 SVGAGI. V lost 2 bases, J lost 10 bases, and 18 bases lay in between. The CDR3 extends over 14 amino acids. The CDR3, as DNA: TGTGCCAGCAGTTACCCAGGACATGAGGGCGAACAGTACTTC. This codes for CASSYPGHEGEQYF.

A word on this clonotype: A read error may produce the germline difference seen at one junction end. The rearrangement joins TRBV11-3 to TRBJ2-2; TRBD1 or TRBD2 may be the D gene (6 bases each). The CDR3 covers 14 residues. Looked up from germline, CDR1 is SGHNT and CDR2 is YENEEA. CDR3 in amino acids: CASSLEGGTGKLFF. In DNA form, the CDR3 reads TGTGCCAGCAGCCTAGAGGGGGGCACCGGGAAACTGTTTTTT.

This CDR3 reads CASSLGHMNTGAFF. The CDR3 bases are TGTGCCAGCAGTTTGGGACATATGAACACTGGGGCTTTCTTT. The chain is built from TRBV11-2 and TRBJ1-1; tentative D call: TRBD1 (6 bases). The CDR3 sequence is 14 residues long. V was clipped by 6 bases and J by 11 bases, with 22 bases between them. Germline V gene data show CDR1 as SGHAT and CDR2 as FQNNGV. The whole variable domain, remainder taken from reference TRBV11-2 and TRBJ1-1, is EAGVAQSPRYKIIEKRQSVAFWCNPISGHATLYWYQQILGQGPKLLIQFQNNGVVDDSQLPKDRFSAERLKGVDSTLKIQPAKLEDSAVYLCASSLGHMNTGAFFGQGTRLTVV.